The TCR beta chain described here comes from a study of T cells in Graves' hyperthyroidism and ophthalmopathy. Overall study findings and caveats: Model predictions of ophthalmopathy came a median 6.5 months before onset.

Diagnoses were established using clinical symptoms, serum thyroxine and TRAb, thyroid ultrasound and orbital computed tomography. From RNA transcripts, TCR beta CDR3 regions were amplified. A first-round RT-PCR of the TCR CDR3 used the HTBI primer set. In TCRdb, the multiplex PCR reads were re-called with MiXCR into one record per CDR3 protein. The top ten hold 8.9% of the sample, which has 750,000 to 950,000 distinct CDR3 sequences, more than 30% seen once. This clonotype was seen only once. Its antigen is not identified. The clonotype comes from a man aged 18 to 30 with Graves' hyperthyroidism. Sample: blood.

This CDR3 is CASSWGAEWYGYTF. As DNA, the CDR3 is TGTGCCAGCAGTTGGGGGGCGGAGTGGTATGGCTACACCTTC. This chain connects TRBV6-1 to TRBJ1-2, with D perhaps TRBD1 (6 bases). Germline CDR1 MNHNS, CDR2 SASEGT. This CDR3 has 14 residues. V lost 5 bases and J lost 5, with 15 bases in between.